The sequence of this T cell receptor beta chain was determined in a study of beta chain features in type 1 diabetes. Findings and caveats of the study: For patients and controls alike, PCR might favor shorter templates to the same degree. When VDJ junctions were examined, type 1 diabetes patients showed fewer insertions and more deletions.

Worth noting for this clone: Antigen: not known.

Investigators reverse transcribed all isolated RNA, so they sequenced expressed TCRB transcripts. Sequenced naive, central memory and regulatory T cell samples produced an average of around 3.5 million reads. Measured with immunoSEQ multiplex PCR; TCRdb has only the in-frame clones, and not every one. The data contain under 450,000 clones, more than 11% of them singletons. CDR3 length: 18 amino acids. CDR1 is SGDLS, CDR2 YYNGEE, per germline. V shed 4 bases, J shed 2 bases, and the junction held 13 bases outside the gene matches. This TCR was recovered from a man aged 25-45 years in good health. The chain employs TRBV9 and TRBJ2-3; 10 bases map to TRBD2. Sequencing input: naive CD4+ T cells from blood. The CDR3 protein is CASSLDGASGSYTDTQYF. The CDR3 nucleotides read TGTGCCAGCAGCCTAGATGGGGCTAGCGGGAGTTACACAGATACGCAGTATTTT.